A single sample gave rise to the 3 T cell receptor beta chains below, sequenced in a study of cytomegalovirus exposure and HLA in healthy donors. Primers: 60 Vbeta forward and 13 Jbeta reverse. Assay: immunoSEQ multiplex PCR; the TCRdb copy retains only in-frame clones and omits some. The sample lists 150,000 to 200,000 clones, about 83% occurring once. Sequencing input: PBMCs. These receptors all stem from a girl between 5 and 17 years old in good health and CMV-seropositive.

V gene TRBV15 combines with J gene TRBJ2-1, with 8 bases identical to TRBD2. The germline V gene has CDR1 LNHNV and CDR2 YYDKDF (reference sequence). J was trimmed by 5 bases and V by 9 bases; bases with no gene match: 12. This CDR3 has 15 residues. The CDR3 region has the DNA TGTGCCACAGAACCGGGAGGGGGAGTCGACAATGAGCAGTTCTTC. This codes for CATEPGGGVDNEQFF.

The V call is TRBV27, the J call TRBJ2-1; 7 positions agree with TRBD1. The CDR3 contains 20 residues. Germline V lookup: CDR1 MNHEY, CDR2 SMNVEV (reference sequence). V dropped 3 bases and J dropped 5; count of bases not matched to a gene: 22. The CDR3 spells CASSFTFTVYRGQKNNEQFF. CDR3 sequence (DNA): TGTGCCAGCAGTTTCACCTTCACCGTTTACAGGGGACAGAAAAACAATGAGCAGTTCTTC.

The rearrangement uses TRBV27 and TRBJ2-7; 9 bases align to TRBD1. V lost 6 bases and J lost 3; bases outside the gene matches: 3. The CDR3 has 13 amino acids. Germline CDR1 MNHEY, CDR2 SMNVEV (reference sequence). CDR3 loop: CASSRDRDYEQYF. Written as DNA, the CDR3 is TGTGCCAGCAGCCGGGACAGGGACTACGAGCAGTACTTC.